This T cell receptor (beta chain) originates from a study of CD4+ T cells in melanoma. General observations from the study: In melanoma, neoantigen-specific CD4+ T cells reportedly differed in differentiation state.

Turning to this clone: Antigen specificity is unknown.

CDR3 length equals 12 residues. The germline V gene encodes CDR1 MNHNS and CDR2 SASEGT. V was pared by 8 bases and J by 5 bases, with 11 bases between. Sequencing used immunoSEQ multiplex PCR; TCRdb keeps in-frame clones, though not all of them. The table records 20,000 to 25,000 clones, roughly four fifths of them present only once. This chain connects TRBV6-1 to TRBJ2-3; unclear D gene. The sequence came from a human donor with melanoma. The sequenced sample consisted of cells from a culture (not recorded whether cultured in vitro). CDR3 in amino acids: CASASGVDTQYF. Here the CDR3 DNA reads TGTGCCAGCGCCTCGGGCGTAGATACGCAGTATTTT.